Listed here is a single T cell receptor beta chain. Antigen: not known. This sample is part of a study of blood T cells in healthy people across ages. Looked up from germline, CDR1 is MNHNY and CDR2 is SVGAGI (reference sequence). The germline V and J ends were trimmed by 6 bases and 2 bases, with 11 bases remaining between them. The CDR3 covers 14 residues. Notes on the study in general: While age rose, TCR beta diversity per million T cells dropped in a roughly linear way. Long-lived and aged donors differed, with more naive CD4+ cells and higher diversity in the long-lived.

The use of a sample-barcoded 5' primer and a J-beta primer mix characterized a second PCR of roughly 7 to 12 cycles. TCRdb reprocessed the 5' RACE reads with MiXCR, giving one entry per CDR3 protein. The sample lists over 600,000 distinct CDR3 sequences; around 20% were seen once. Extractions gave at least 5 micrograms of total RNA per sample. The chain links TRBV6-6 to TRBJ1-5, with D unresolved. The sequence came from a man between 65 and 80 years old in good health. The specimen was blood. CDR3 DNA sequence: TGTGCCAGCAGGCTGACGCAGGGCAATCAGCCCCAGCATTTT. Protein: CASRLTQGNQPQHF.